This passage covers 29 T cell receptor beta chains from one sample sequenced in a study of blood T cells in healthy people across ages (dated by TCRdb to between 2014 and 2016). Library prep was done by 5' RACE. Sequencing took place on an Illumina HiSeq 2500. A second PCR of about 7 to 12 cycles was performed with a sample-barcoded 5' primer and a J-beta primer mix. TCRdb redid the processing of the public reads, applying fastp at Q25 and MiXCR, and retained in-frame beta chains. Here each entry gathers all rows of one CDR3 protein and keeps the most common genes and DNA. The sample contains over 600,000 distinct CDR3 sequences, about half of them found a single time. The ten largest account for 15% to 20% of the sample. Sequencing was performed on blood. The receptors originated from a man older than 75 in good health.

The chain combines TRBV7-2 with TRBJ2-1, with TRBD2 matching 14 bases. V shed 6 bases and J 13 bases; nucleotides not matched to a gene: 8. This CDR3 is built from 14 residues. The germline V gene encodes CDR1 SGHTA and CDR2 FQGNSA. This chain's CDR3 is CASSPGLAGEVQFF. DNA for the CDR3: TGTGCCAGCAGTCCGGGACTAGCGGGAGAGGTTCAGTTCTTC.

This clonotype was detected a few times. This sequence joins TRBV28 and TRBJ1-4, with a possible D match to TRBD1 (5 bases). Trimming stripped 9 bases from V and 5 bases from J, with 10 bases between. This CDR3 region has 12 residues. The V gene's germline CDR1 is MDHEN and CDR2 SYDVKM. CDR3 in DNA: TGTGCCAGTTTTCAGGGAAATGAAAAACTGTTTTTT. Its protein is CASFQGNEKLFF.

This clonotype occurred a few times. The genes are TRBV27 and TRBJ2-4, with a tentative D call TRBD1 (5 bases). The J call may be faulty, since TRBJ2-7 better matches the DNA end. The CDR3 totals 12 residues. Germline loops: CDR1 MNHEY, CDR2 SMNVEV (reference sequence). As DNA, the CDR3 is TGTGCCAGCAGTTTTTGGGGCCGCGAGCAGTACTTC. Its protein product is CASSFWGREQYF.

The V and J genes are TRBV15 and TRBJ2-1; 10 nucleotides line up with TRBD2. This CDR3 is 17 amino acids long. The V segment lost 4 bases and the J segment 2 bases; nucleotides outside the gene matches: 8. The germline gives CDR1 LNHNV, CDR2 YYDKDF (reference sequence). CDR3 sequence reads: CATSNLAGEDTYNEQFF. The CDR3 DNA reads TGTGCCACCAGCAATCTAGCGGGAGAGGATACCTACAATGAGCAGTTCTTC.

This chain links TRBV25-1 with TRBJ2-6; 7 positions match TRBD2. Losses at the gene ends were 2 bases for V and 2 bases for J; bases not matched to a gene: 3. This CDR3 comprises 16 residues. Germline V gives CDR1 MGHDK, CDR2 SYGVNS. The CDR3 spells CASSEAGTTGANVLTF. CDR3 sequence (DNA): TGTGCCAGCAGTGAAGCCGGGACTACTGGGGCCAACGTCCTGACTTTC.

V usage is TRBV7-2 and J usage is TRBJ1-5, with a weak D call TRBD1 (5 bases). Per the germline V gene, CDR1 is SGHTA and CDR2 is FQGNSA. V gave up 1 base and J gave up 1 base, with 11 bases separating them. The CDR3 covers 16 residues. The CDR3 DNA follows: TGTGCCAGCAGCTTAGGGGCAGGGAGAAGCAATCAGCCCCAGCATTTT. Residues: CASSLGAGRSNQPQHF.

This clonotype was seen only a few times. The chain uses TRBV29-1 and TRBJ2-1; TRBD2 matches at 8 bases. The trim removed 2 bases at V and 5 bases at J, leaving 8 bases unmatched. CDR1 and CDR2 from the germline V gene are SQVTM and ANQGSEA. CDR3 size: 15 residues. For the CDR3, the DNA is TGCAGCGTTGAAAGGCCGGGAGGGATGAACAATGAGCAGTTCTTC. This encodes CSVERPGGMNNEQFF.

This clonotype was observed at least ten times. This rearrangement joins TRBV7-2 to TRBJ2-4; D remains unclear. V gave up 5 bases and J gave up 2 bases, with 16 bases separating them. Germline V gene data show CDR1 as SGHTA and CDR2 as FQGNSA. The length of the CDR3 is 16 residues. Here the CDR3 DNA reads TGTGCCAGCAGCCCACAAATGTTGGAGACCAAAAACATTCAGTACTTC. As protein: CASSPQMLETKNIQYF.

The gene calls are TRBV5-1 and TRBJ2-3, with 15 positions matching TRBD2. This CDR3 comprises 17 residues. Germline-derived CDR1 and CDR2 are SGHRS and YFSETQ. The V gene end was trimmed by 3 bases and the J gene end by 2 bases; junction bases not matched to a gene: 4. CDR3: CASSSGLAGGVTDTQYF. The CDR3 DNA reads TGCGCCAGCAGCTCGGGACTAGCGGGAGGAGTCACAGATACGCAGTATTTT.

Regarding this clonotype: One end of the junction fails to match germline, which may point to a read error. The CDR3 region has the DNA TGTGCCTGCAGCGTAGAAGATTGGGTGGCGGGACAGGGTAACAATGAGCAGTTCTTC. It is translated as CACSVEDWVAGQGNNEQFF. The rearrangement links TRBV9 to TRBJ2-1, with TRBD1 matching 9 bases. The CDR3 is 19 residues long. CDR1 and CDR2 (germline): SGDLS, YYNGEE.

The genes are TRBV10-1 and TRBJ2-3, with 8 nucleotides matching TRBD1. Losses at the gene ends were 4 bases for V and 0 bases for J; bases not matched to a gene: 3. The CDR3 consists of 15 residues. CDR1 is WNHNN, CDR2 SYGVQD, per germline (reference sequence). This CDR3 reads CASSATGASTDTQYF. CDR3 in DNA: TGCGCCAGCAGTGCGACAGGGGCTAGCACAGATACGCAGTATTTT.

In its sample, this clonotype was seen a few times. The V call is TRBV24-1, the J call TRBJ2-1; TRBD1 agrees at 7 bases. CDR1 is KGHDR, CDR2 SFDVKD, per germline. J lost 2 bases, V lost 3 bases, and 9 bases had no gene match. This CDR3 has 17 amino acids. CDR3 DNA: TGTGCCACCAGTGATCCCGGACAGGCCACCCCCTACAATGAGCAGTTCTTC. Its protein product is CATSDPGQATPYNEQFF.

The CDR3 spells CASSPPGRNFYGYTF. DNA of the CDR3: TGTGCCAGCAGCCCCCCAGGACGGAACTTCTATGGCTACACCTTC. This sequence joins TRBV9 and TRBJ1-2, with D unclear. The germline V gene encodes CDR1 SGDLS and CDR2 YYNGEE. Trimming shortened V by 4 bases and J by 4 bases, and 17 bases separated the two germline ends. The CDR3 is 15 amino acids.

The chain links TRBV3-1 to TRBJ2-1; no firm D call. Germline V gene lookup returns CDR1 LGHDT and CDR2 YNNKEL (reference sequence). The CDR3 extends over 15 amino acids. V was clipped by 0 bases and J by 13 bases, with 19 bases between them. CDR3 in DNA: TGTGCCAGCAGCCAAGATTTGGTAGCCGTAGAGACCCAGTTCTTC. The encoded protein is CASSQDLVAVETQFF.

The V and J genes are TRBV6-1 and TRBJ2-7; possibly TRBD1 for D (5 bases). The tail of the sequence fits TRBJ2-5 better, so the J call may be wrong. CDR1 is MNHNS, CDR2 SASEGT, per germline. The CDR3 is 13 amino acids. The CDR3 nucleotides read TGTGCCAGCACAGCACAGGTCGGAGAGACCCAGTACTTC. Translated: CASTAQVGETQYF.

This chain joins TRBV12-3 or TRBV12-4 and TRBJ1-5, with D unclear. This CDR3 region has 12 residues. Deletions cut 5 bases from V and 9 bases from J, with 11 bases between. The CDR3 coding sequence is TGTGCCAGCAGTGTAACCGGCGCGCCCCAGCATTTT. Encoded protein: CASSVTGAPQHF.

This clonotype was seen a few times. The CDR3 coding sequence is TGTGCCAGCAGCTCCCAGAATAGCGTAGATACGCAGTATTTT. Protein product: CASSSQNSVDTQYF. V is TRBV7-2 and J is TRBJ2-3; D perhaps matches TRBD2 (5 bases). The CDR3 length is 14 residues. V was cut by 4 bases and J by 5 bases, with 13 bases left in between. Germline V gene data show CDR1 as SGHTA and CDR2 as FQGNSA.

V gene TRBV5-1 combines with J gene TRBJ2-7; D not certain. The CDR3 is 14 residues long. The V gene lost 1 base and the J gene lost 5 bases, with 13 bases spanning the gap. CDR1 SGHRS and CDR2 YFSETQ come from the germline V gene. In DNA, the CDR3 is TGCGCCAGCAGCTTGAATGGAGTGGGCGACGAGCAGTACTTC. Protein sequence: CASSLNGVGDEQYF.

This clonotype was seen a handful of times. The V and J genes are TRBV29-1 and TRBJ2-7, with D perhaps TRBD1 (7 bases). The CDR3 consists of 14 residues. Germline CDR1 reads SQVTM; CDR2 reads ANQGSEA. The V end was cut by 6 bases, the J end by 4 bases, with 19 bases between. The CDR3 DNA reads TGCAGCGTCCCGACCCCAGGGGGGCAATACGAGCAGTACTTC. Residues: CSVPTPGGQYEQYF.

This clonotype is a singleton in its sample. Its ends do not fully match the called genes, so a read error is possible. The CDR3: CACSSTGQGRYEQYF. In nucleotides, the CDR3 is TGCGCCTGCAGTTCCACGGGACAGGGGAGGTACGAGCAGTACTTC. This chain uses TRBV5-1 with TRBJ2-7, with TRBD1 matching 10 bases. The CDR3 runs to 15 residues. CDR1 is SGHRS and CDR2 is YFSETQ in the germline V gene.

This clonotype was seen only a few times. The chain is built from TRBV9 and TRBJ2-7; D not certain. The CDR3 covers 15 residues. Between the trimmed V and J ends, which lost 3 bases and 4 bases, there was a span of 17 bases. Germline V gives CDR1 SGDLS, CDR2 YYNGEE. The CDR3 here is CASSAGPDGPYEQYF. In DNA form, the CDR3 reads TGTGCCAGCAGCGCGGGCCCCGACGGACCTTACGAGCAGTACTTC.

J is TRBJ1-1 and V is TRBV5-6, with unresolved D. Trimming took off 3 bases at V and 5 bases at J, with 17 bases between the two ends. The CDR3 extends over 15 amino acids. Germline V lookup: CDR1 SGHDT, CDR2 YYEEEE. CDR3 sequence reads: CASSSRSGSRTEAFF. The CDR3 nucleotides read TGTGCCAGCAGCTCAAGGTCGGGGTCGCGTACTGAAGCTTTCTTT.

This clonotype occurred a few times. The chain combines TRBV6-4 with TRBJ2-3; D not certain. This CDR3 contains 14 residues. From germline, CDR1 is MRHNA and CDR2 SNTAGT. V lost 5 bases and J lost 0, with 9 bases in between. CDR3 sequence: CASSNPGSTDTQYF. The CDR3, as DNA: TGTGCCAGCAGTAATCCAGGAAGCACAGATACGCAGTATTTT.

Many counts were recorded for this clonotype. The rearrangement joins TRBV7-9 to TRBJ2-3; D not resolved. This CDR3 has 14 residues. The germline gives CDR1 SEHNR, CDR2 FQNEAQ (reference sequence). The germline V and J ends were trimmed by 0 bases and 2 bases, with 6 bases remaining between them. CDR3 coding DNA: TGTGCCAGCAGCTTAGCGGGCCCCACAGATACGCAGTATTTT. Its translation: CASSLAGPTDTQYF.

The count of this clonotype is one. This sequence joins TRBV7-2 and TRBJ1-4, with D uncertain. V lost 0 bases and J lost 4, with 12 bases in between. CDR3 size: 16 residues. Germline lookup yields CDR1 SGHTA and CDR2 FQGNSA. CDR3 region: CASSLAPRGSNEKLFF. The CDR3 coding sequence is TGTGCCAGCAGCTTAGCACCCAGAGGGAGTAATGAAAAACTGTTTTTT.

This sequence joins TRBV6-6 and TRBJ2-1, with a tentative D call TRBD2 (5 bases). V dropped 5 bases and J dropped 4 bases, with 12 bases sitting between them. Germline V gene data show CDR1 as MNHNY and CDR2 as SVGAGI (reference sequence). The length of the CDR3 is 14 residues. The CDR3 nucleotides read TGTGCCAGCAGTGGACTGGACCCATACAATGAGCAGTTCTTC. This gives the protein CASSGLDPYNEQFF.

The chain uses TRBV28 and TRBJ2-7; 7 nucleotides line up with TRBD2. Germline CDR1 is MDHEN and CDR2 is SYDVKM. V trimming: 6 bases; J trimming: 5 bases; junction bases outside the gene matches: 10. The CDR3 is 14 amino acids. Here the CDR3 DNA reads TGTGCCAGCAGGCCGGGAGGCCATAGACACGAGCAGTACTTC. It specifies CASRPGGHRHEQYF.

The gene calls are TRBV12-3 or TRBV12-4 and TRBJ2-1; 9 bases map to TRBD2. The trim removed 5 bases at V and 5 bases at J, leaving 10 bases unmatched. The length of the CDR3 is 16 residues. DNA for the CDR3: TGTGCCAGCAGTGGACGGGCGGGAGGGGCCGACAATGAGCAGTTCTTC. Protein: CASSGRAGGADNEQFF.

This clonotype was counted only a few times. The V and J genes are TRBV9 and TRBJ2-1; no clear D gene. Trimming removed 3 bases at V and 0 bases at J, with 10 bases between. Germline V gene sequence: CDR1 SGDLS, CDR2 YYNGEE. This CDR3 region has 15 residues. The CDR3 DNA reads TGTGCCAGCAGCGAGTCCAGGAGCTCCTACAATGAGCAGTTCTTC. Translation gives CASSESRSSYNEQFF.